Below, 28 T cell receptor beta chains from the same sample are listed, as sequenced in a study of blood T cell repertoires in COVID-19. Measured with immunoSEQ multiplex PCR; TCRdb has only the in-frame clones, and not every one. The sample lists about 51,000 clones, about 91% seen once, with over 3% in the top ten. The source material was peripheral blood. The receptors come from a man aged 45-65 years with acute or convalescent COVID-19.

V gene TRBV24-1 combines with J gene TRBJ2-1; 9 bases align to TRBD1. There are 15 residues in the CDR3. V lost 3 bases, J lost 4 bases, and 3 bases stayed unmatched. Germline CDR1 KGHDR, CDR2 SFDVKD. The CDR3: CATSDVDRGYNEQFF. The CDR3 DNA reads TGTGCCACCAGTGATGTGGACAGGGGTTACAATGAGCAGTTCTTC.

The V and J genes are TRBV27 and TRBJ2-2, with D possibly TRBD1 on 6 matching bases. This CDR3 has 14 residues. V shed 7 bases and J shed 7 bases, with 16 bases lying between them. Germline lookup yields CDR1 MNHEY and CDR2 SMNVEV (reference sequence). Here the CDR3 reads CASTPAGESGELFF. DNA for the CDR3: TGTGCCAGCACACCCGCAGGGGAGAGCGGGGAGCTGTTTTTT.

The gene calls are TRBV18 and TRBJ2-3; D is unresolved. CDR3 length: 13 amino acids. Looked up from germline, CDR1 is KGHSH and CDR2 is LQKENI. Trimming removed 3 bases from V and 0 bases from J, with 4 bases in between. CDR3 DNA: TGTGCCAGCTCACCCCAGAGCACAGATACGCAGTATTTT. Its translation: CASSPQSTDTQYF.

J is TRBJ1-2 and V is TRBV11-2; 7 nucleotides line up with TRBD1. There are 16 residues in the CDR3. Germline V CDR1 and CDR2: SGHAT, FQNNGV. V was clipped by 5 bases and J by 3 bases; unmatched bases: 12. The CDR3 protein is CASSPKGGPQDYGYTF. The CDR3 nucleotides read TGTGCCAGCAGCCCGAAAGGGGGCCCCCAGGACTATGGCTACACCTTC.

The rearrangement uses TRBV19 and TRBJ1-3, with D possibly TRBD1 on 5 matching bases. The CDR3 has 14 amino acids. The germline V gene has CDR1 LNHDA and CDR2 SQIVND (reference sequence). Deletions cut 8 bases from V and 5 bases from J, with 16 bases between. In DNA form, the CDR3 reads TGTGCCAGTGCCGCAGGGAACGCCAGAAACACCATATATTTT. As protein: CASAAGNARNTIYF.

This sequence joins TRBV7-3 and TRBJ2-5, with no clear D. Trimming took off 3 bases at V and 7 bases at J, with 21 bases between the two ends. Per germline, CDR1 SGHTA and CDR2 FQGTGA. The CDR3 loop spans 16 amino acids. The CDR3 DNA follows: TGTGCCAGCAGCTTCTATGCCCCGGCGGCGAGACGGACCCAGTACTTC. Protein: CASSFYAPAARRTQYF.

This chain joins TRBV3-1 (or the pseudogene TRBV3-2) and TRBJ1-2, with 7 positions matching TRBD1. Per the germline V gene, CDR1 is LGHDT and CDR2 is YNNKEL (reference sequence). After removal of 3 bases from V and 6 bases from J, the junction contained 7 bases not matched to a gene. CDR3 length: 14 residues. CDR3 sequence (DNA): TGTGCCAGCAGCCACGCGGACAGGTCGGATGGCTACACCTTC. Amino acids: CASSHADRSDGYTF.

V is TRBV28 and J is TRBJ1-2, with D maybe TRBD1 (6 bases). The CDR3 has 11 residues. V lost 4 bases to trimming and J lost 8 bases, with 8 bases between them. Germline assignment: CDR1 MDHEN and CDR2 SYDVKM. CDR3 in amino acids: CASSSGVGYTF. CDR3 nucleotide sequence: TGTGCCAGCAGTTCAGGGGTAGGCTACACCTTC.

This chain joins TRBV18 and TRBJ1-3; tentatively, D is TRBD1 (6 bases). V was clipped by 3 bases and J by 6 bases, with 12 bases between them. Germline-derived CDR1 and CDR2 are KGHSH and LQKENI. The CDR3 sequence is 14 residues long. CDR3 residues: CASSPGTSSNTIYF. The CDR3, as DNA: TGTGCCAGCTCACCCGGGACATCTTCAAACACCATATATTTT.

V gene TRBV5-1 combines with J gene TRBJ2-7, with D possibly matching TRBD1 (5 bases). The CDR3 is made up of 15 amino acids. V dropped 3 bases and J dropped 4 bases, with 17 bases sitting between them. Germline V gives CDR1 SGHRS, CDR2 YFSETQ. DNA for the CDR3: TGCGCCAGCAGCTCCGACAGCTACAAGGGTTACGAGCAGTACTTC. This translates into CASSSDSYKGYEQYF.

This clone is medium-sized (0.01 to 0.1%) by share. The genes are TRBV6-5 and TRBJ1-3, with D possibly being TRBD1 (5 bases). The germline CDR1 and CDR2 sequences are MNHEY and SVGAGI. CDR3 length: 14 residues. With 6 bases removed from V and 0 bases from J, the gap between germline ends came to 9 bases. Here the CDR3 reads CASRRQHSGNTIYF. The CDR3 nucleotides read TGTGCCAGCAGGAGACAGCACTCTGGAAACACCATATATTTT.

This chain uses TRBV23-1 with TRBJ2-7, with 9 bases matching TRBD1. TRBV23-1 is filed as an ORF, its function uncertain. This CDR3 is built from 14 residues. The V gene end was trimmed by 6 bases and the J gene end by 0 bases; junction bases not matched to a gene: 3. The CDR3 region has the DNA TGCGCCAGCAGGCGACAGGGGGACTCCTACGAGCAGTACTTC. Its translation is CASRRQGDSYEQYF.

This chain links TRBV7-2 with TRBJ2-7; 7 positions agree with TRBD1. The trim removed 0 bases at V and 7 bases at J, leaving 18 bases unmatched. This CDR3 is built from 18 residues. Germline CDR1 reads SGHTA; CDR2 reads FQGNSA. CDR3 loop: CASSLAIGKGTEKREQYF. CDR3 DNA sequence: TGTGCCAGCAGCTTAGCGATTGGTAAAGGGACAGAGAAGCGAGAGCAGTACTTC.

This clone has more than one count but fewer than ten. The V gene is TRBV2, the J gene TRBJ2-7; 9 nucleotides align to TRBD1. Per germline, CDR1 SNHLY and CDR2 FYNNEI. This CDR3 region has 16 residues. V was pared by 3 bases and J by 5 bases, with 11 bases of the junction left unmatched. CDR3 region: CASSDAPWDRVDEQYF. Here the CDR3 DNA reads TGTGCCAGCAGTGACGCACCCTGGGACAGGGTAGACGAGCAGTACTTC.

This clone occurred a few times. The chain uses TRBV29-1 and TRBJ2-2; tentatively, D is TRBD1 (6 bases). The CDR3 spans 13 residues. V lost 6 bases to trimming and J lost 4 bases, with 12 bases between them. Germline V gene lookup returns CDR1 SQVTM and CDR2 ANQGSEA. The CDR3 DNA reads as TGCAGCGTCACAGGGACCTCCACCGGGGAGCTGTTTTTT. Protein product: CSVTGTSTGELFF.

The chain uses TRBV30 and TRBJ2-3, with a tentative D call TRBD2 (5 bases). CDR1 and CDR2 (germline): GTSNPN, SVGIG (reference sequence). V dropped 0 bases and J dropped 2 bases, with 12 bases sitting between them. The CDR3 contains 15 residues. CDR3 sequence: CAWSVNPGYTDTQYF. Written as DNA, the CDR3 is TGTGCCTGGAGTGTAAATCCGGGGTACACAGATACGCAGTATTTT. The complete variable domain, with remaining parts taken from reference TRBV30 and TRBJ2-3, reads SQTIHQWPATLVQPVGSPLSLECTVEGTSNPNLYWYRQAAGRGLQLLFYSVGIGQISSEVPQNLSASRPQDRQFILSSKKLLLSDSGFYLCAWSVNPGYTDTQYFGPGTRLTVL.

This chain joins TRBV18 and TRBJ2-5, with D perhaps matching TRBD2 (6 bases). V gave up 2 bases and J gave up 3 bases, with 13 bases separating them. CDR1 KGHSH and CDR2 LQKENI come from the germline V gene. There are 15 residues in the CDR3. The CDR3 protein is CASSPAGIQKETQYF. DNA of the CDR3: TGTGCCAGCTCACCAGCGGGGATCCAAAAAGAGACCCAGTACTTC.

V and J are TRBV6-6 and TRBJ2-7; 7 bases line up with TRBD2. Germline V gene sequence: CDR1 MNHNY, CDR2 SVGAGI (reference sequence). Trimming at V came to 0 bases and at J to 4 bases, leaving 9 bases not matched to a gene. The length of the CDR3 is 16 residues. The CDR3 sequence: CASSYSYAGVVYEQYF. In DNA form, the CDR3 reads TGTGCCAGCAGTTACTCCTACGCGGGGGTTGTGTACGAGCAGTACTTC.

The rearrangement links TRBV7-3 to TRBJ2-7, with TRBD1 matching 9 bases. Germline trimming cut 5 bases from V and 7 bases from J; bases unmatched to any gene: 9. The germline V gene encodes CDR1 SGHTA and CDR2 FQGTGA. CDR3 length equals 14 residues. CDR3 in DNA: TGTGCCAGCAGCCCCGGGACAGGGTCGAAAGAGCAGTACTTC. Residues: CASSPGTGSKEQYF.

The chain employs TRBV30 and TRBJ1-2; D is undetermined. The germline CDR1 and CDR2 sequences are GTSNPN and SVGIG (reference sequence). Trimming shortened V by 4 bases and J by 2 bases, and 11 bases separated the two germline ends. The length of the CDR3 is 13 residues. The CDR3: CAWTPEGNYGYTF. Here the CDR3 DNA reads TGTGCCTGGACCCCGGAGGGAAACTATGGCTACACCTTC.

This chain links TRBV3-1 (or the pseudogene TRBV3-2) with TRBJ2-3, with 16 bases that match TRBD2. This CDR3 is built from 18 residues. The V and J ends lost 4 bases and 3 bases, in that order; junction bases with no gene match: 7. CDR1 LGHDT and CDR2 YNNKEL come from the germline V gene (reference sequence). CDR3 loop: CASSPTGTSGGATDTQYF. In DNA, the CDR3 is TGTGCCAGCAGCCCTACCGGGACTAGCGGGGGGGCGACAGATACGCAGTATTTT.

CDR3 loop: CASSLVLGDEQFF. The CDR3 DNA reads TGCGCCAGCAGCTTGGTTTTGGGAGATGAGCAGTTCTTC. The genes are TRBV5-1 and TRBJ2-1; D perhaps matches TRBD2 (5 bases). Deletions cut 0 bases from V and 8 bases from J, with 9 bases between. The V gene's germline CDR1 is SGHRS and CDR2 YFSETQ. The CDR3 is made up of 13 amino acids.

The chain combines TRBV19 with TRBJ2-1; maybe TRBD1 (6 bases). The CDR3 is made up of 15 amino acids. Per germline, CDR1 LNHDA and CDR2 SQIVND (reference sequence). Trimming took off 4 bases at V and 0 bases at J, with 10 bases between the two ends. The CDR3 is CASSTTGISYNEQFF. For the CDR3, the DNA is TGTGCCAGTAGTACCACAGGGATCTCCTACAATGAGCAGTTCTTC.

This clone occurred once. This chain connects TRBV3-1 (or the pseudogene TRBV3-2) to TRBJ2-4; D is possibly TRBD2 (5 bases). From germline, CDR1 is LGHDT and CDR2 YNNKEL (reference sequence). Trimming stripped 1 base from V and 5 bases from J, with 12 bases between. This CDR3 contains 15 residues. CDR3 residues: CASSQGRRTQNIQYF. The DNA for the CDR3 is TGTGCCAGCAGCCAAGGCCGGAGGACCCAAAACATTCAGTACTTC.

The CDR3 protein is CASSYLPTASPSSYEQYF. DNA of the CDR3: TGTGCCAGCAGTTACTTACCCACAGCCTCGCCAAGCTCCTACGAGCAGTACTTC. The V call is TRBV6-2 or TRBV6-3, the J call TRBJ2-7, with D hard to call. The CDR3 is made up of 18 amino acids. Trimming cost V 1 base and J 0 bases, with 19 bases left between them. The germline V gene encodes CDR1 MNHEY and CDR2 SVGEGT.

The chain recombines TRBV18 with TRBJ1-6, with a possible D match to TRBD1 (5 bases). The CDR3 is 14 residues long. Germline values: CDR1 KGHSH, CDR2 LQKENI. V was cut by 4 bases and J by 9 bases, with 13 bases left in between. CDR3 region: CASSRDSESSPLHF. CDR3 nucleotides: TGTGCCAGCTCACGCGACAGTGAGAGTTCACCCCTCCACTTT.

The J gene is TRBJ1-6, the V gene TRBV30, with 7 nucleotides matching TRBD1. J gave up 7 bases and V 1 base, and 7 bases lay outside the gene matches. Germline values: CDR1 GTSNPN, CDR2 SVGIG (reference sequence). The CDR3 sequence is 15 residues long. This CDR3 is CAWSEGTAKNSPLHF. The DNA of the CDR3 is TGTGCCTGGAGTGAGGGGACAGCTAAAAATTCACCCCTCCACTTT.

The chain uses TRBV19 and TRBJ2-6; 12 bases are shared with TRBD1. Germline CDR1 LNHDA, CDR2 SQIVND (reference sequence). This CDR3 contains 19 residues. The V segment lost 7 bases and the J segment 0 bases; nucleotides outside the gene matches: 10. This chain's CDR3 is CASNPGQGAFFSGANVLTF. The CDR3 DNA reads TGTGCCAGTAACCCGGGACAGGGGGCCTTTTTCTCTGGGGCCAACGTCCTGACTTTC.